These 25 T cell receptor beta chains share one sample of origin, sequenced in a study of breast tumors, draining lymph nodes, adjacent tissues (TCRdb year 2016). The axillary draining lymph nodes of breast cancer patients were the source of the lymph node samples. Library generation was performed with multiplex PCR. TCRdb lists the instrument as Illumina HiSeq 2000. The raw public data were reprocessed by TCRdb itself: fastp quality trimming at Q25, MiXCR clonotype calling, in-frame beta chains only. Entries are consolidated by CDR3 protein sequence, retaining the most common genes and DNA. Counted in this sample were roughly 80,000 distinct CDR3 sequences; roughly a fifth of them appeared once. Together, the top ten hold 2% to 3% of the sample. Sequenced sample: axillary lymph node tissue. The receptor source for this set is a female donor with breast cancer. Some clones in this sample may be carry-over from other donors' samples.

This clonotype was found many times. This sequence joins TRBV6-2 or TRBV6-3 and TRBJ2-7; 13 bases fit TRBD2. Germline V lookup: CDR1 MNHEY, CDR2 SVGEGT. The CDR3 is 15 residues long. J was trimmed by 7 bases and V by 3 bases; bases with no gene match: 6. In DNA, the CDR3 is TGTGCCAGCAGTTATGGACTAGCGGGAGCAAGAGAGCAGTACTTC. It is translated as CASSYGLAGAREQYF.

This clonotype has at least ten counts. V and J are TRBV7-2 and TRBJ2-3; a weak D match, TRBD1 (6 bases). This CDR3 has 16 amino acids. Germline V gives CDR1 SGHTA, CDR2 FQGNSA. Trimming removed 5 bases at V and 2 bases at J, with 17 bases between. CDR3 amino acids: CASSPYGWGLTDTQYF. The CDR3 nucleotides read TGTGCCAGCAGCCCGTACGGGTGGGGGCTCACAGATACGCAGTATTTT.

This clonotype has just a few counts. A much larger clone sits a single nucleotide away, making a read error possible. The rearrangement links TRBV7-2 to TRBJ2-5, with TRBD2 as a possible D gene (6 bases). CDR1 and CDR2 (germline): SGHTA, FQGNSA. The CDR3 sequence is 13 residues long. The CDR3 DNA follows: TGTGCCTGCAGCCAGGGACTCGAAGAGACCCAGTACTTC. This gives the protein CACSQGLEETQYF.

Note on this clonotype: Since a much larger clone is just one base distant, this may be a read error. The conserved closing phenylalanine or tryptophan is absent in this CDR3, likely reflecting a read error. The chain uses TRBV5-4 and TRBJ2-1; D gene unclear. CDR1 and CDR2 from the germline V gene are SGHNT and YYREEE (reference sequence). V gave up 4 bases and J gave up 9 bases, with 8 bases separating them. This CDR3 has 11 residues. The CDR3, as DNA: TGTGCCAGCAGCAAACAAGGTGAGCAGTTCTCC. Its protein product is CASSKQGEQFS.

Points on this clonotype: A much larger clone sits a single nucleotide away, making a read error possible. The chain uses TRBV12-3 or TRBV12-4 and TRBJ1-6; D is ambiguous. Trimming cost V 6 bases and J 7 bases, with 7 bases left between them. CDR3 length: 12 amino acids. The CDR3 spells CASRRENSPLHF. The CDR3 DNA reads TGTGCCAGCAGGCGAGAAAATTCACCCCTCCACTTT.

In this sample, this clonotype turned up many times. The genes are TRBV20-1 and TRBJ2-4, with a possible D match to TRBD1 (7 bases). The CDR3 length is 13 residues. V lost 0 bases to trimming and J lost 10 bases, with 13 bases between them. Germline values: CDR1 DFQATT, CDR2 SNEGSKA (reference sequence). CDR3 coding DNA: TGCAGTGCTAGAGATCAACAGGGGAGGATTCAGTACTTC. It is translated as CSARDQQGRIQYF.

This clonotype has more than one count but fewer than ten. The gene calls are TRBV28 and TRBJ2-2, with 8 positions matching TRBD2. Trimming removed 11 bases from V and 1 base from J; junction bases left unmatched: 3. Germline V gene sequence: CDR1 MDHEN, CDR2 SYDVKM. The CDR3 is 13 residues long. CDR3 in amino acids: CASTSGNTGELFF. CDR3 nucleotides: TGTGCCTCTACTAGCGGGAACACCGGGGAGCTGTTTTTT.

This clonotype was observed at least ten times. V and J are TRBV7-9 and TRBJ2-3, with 9 bases identical to TRBD1. CDR3 length: 15 residues. CDR1 and CDR2 (germline): SEHNR, FQNEAQ (reference sequence). V lost 5 bases, J lost 6 bases, and 9 bases stayed unmatched. CDR3 protein: CASSRGTGPADTQYF. The DNA of the CDR3 is TGTGCCAGCAGCAGAGGGACAGGGCCGGCGGATACGCAGTATTTT.

This clonotype was picked up many times. This sequence joins TRBV14 and TRBJ1-5; no clear D. The V end was cut by 1 base, the J end by 2 bases, with 3 bases between. CDR3 length: 13 residues. Germline V lookup: CDR1 SGHDN, CDR2 FVKESK. Here the CDR3 reads CASSQGRNQPQHF. CDR3 sequence (DNA): TGTGCCAGCAGCCAAGGGCGCAATCAGCCCCAGCATTTT.

On this clonotype: This clone may be a read error of a much larger clone one base away. The chain combines TRBV6-2 or TRBV6-3 with TRBJ2-7; possibly TRBD2 for D (6 bases). V was cut by 7 bases and J by 3 bases, with 13 bases left in between. The CDR3 has 13 residues. Looked up from germline, CDR1 is MNHEY and CDR2 is SVGEGT. The CDR3 sequence: CASTRLGGYEQYF. The CDR3, as DNA: TGTGCCAGCACCCGACTAGGAGGCTACGAGCAGTACTTC.

The sample holds many counts of this clonotype. The chain recombines TRBV7-9 with TRBJ1-4; D is possibly TRBD1 (5 bases). This CDR3 spans 15 amino acids. V was clipped by 1 base and J by 5 bases, with 11 bases between them. Germline CDR1 and CDR2: SEHNR and FQNEAQ (reference sequence). In DNA, the CDR3 is TGTGCCAGCAGCTTAGTAACAGGCATGAATGAAAAACTGTTTTTT. It yields the protein CASSLVTGMNEKLFF.

This clonotype has a count of ten or more. The chain joins TRBV7-9 to TRBJ1-4; D unresolved. The ends were cut back, 3 bases at V and 8 bases at J, with 13 bases in the middle. The CDR3 runs to 14 residues. Germline V gene data show CDR1 as SEHNR and CDR2 as FQNEAQ (reference sequence). The DNA of the CDR3 is TGTGCCAGCAGCTTGGGGAAGGCTGGGGAAAAACTGTTTTTT. Its translation is CASSLGKAGEKLFF.

The table lists this clonotype with many counts. The chain combines TRBV29-1 with TRBJ2-3; TRBD1 agrees at 8 bases. This CDR3 is 14 amino acids long. With 4 bases clipped from V and 2 bases from J, the junction kept 5 bases outside the gene matches. The germline gives CDR1 SQVTM, CDR2 ANQGSEA. The CDR3: CSVVGTGDTDTQYF. For the CDR3, the DNA is TGCAGCGTTGTCGGGACAGGAGACACAGATACGCAGTATTTT.

Notes on this clonotype: In this CDR3 the conserved last residue, phenylalanine or tryptophan, is missing, so a read error is likely. The V gene is TRBV12-5, the J gene TRBJ1-5, with unresolved D. V lost 0 bases, J lost 4 bases, and 19 bases lay in between. Germline-derived CDR1 and CDR2 are LGHNT and FRNRAP. This CDR3 has 18 residues. The CDR3 nucleotides read TGTGCTAGTGGTTTGGTACGGCCGCCCCAAGTACTAAATCAGCCCCAGCATTCT. Its translation is CASGLVRPPQVLNQPQHS.

There are many counts of this clonotype. The V gene is TRBV12-3 or TRBV12-4, the J gene TRBJ2-7; a possible D gene is TRBD2 (5 bases). The CDR3 spans 14 residues. The V and J ends lost 8 bases and 3 bases respectively, with 17 bases between them. CDR3 DNA: TGTGCCAGCGGCCTAGCAAGGGTTTTCTACGAGCAGTACTTC. It translates to CASGLARVFYEQYF.

This clonotype has ten or more counts. The chain links TRBV11-3 to TRBJ2-5; D is unclear. The CDR3 has 15 residues. V lost 0 bases and J lost 4, with 12 bases in between. Looked up from germline, CDR1 is SGHNT and CDR2 is YENEEA. CDR3 sequence reads: CASSLDLGVRETQYF. CDR3 nucleotide sequence: TGTGCCAGCAGCTTAGATTTAGGTGTGCGAGAGACCCAGTACTTC.

In its sample, this clonotype was seen many times. V usage is TRBV25-1 and J usage is TRBJ2-2; perhaps TRBD2 as D (6 bases). There are 16 residues in the CDR3. The V and J ends lost 1 base and 3 bases respectively, with 12 bases between them. Looked up from germline, CDR1 is MGHDK and CDR2 is SYGVNS. This CDR3 reads CASSESFSGYTGELFF. CDR3 coding DNA: TGTGCCAGCAGTGAATCCTTTAGCGGTTACACCGGGGAGCTGTTTTTT.

This clonotype has more than one count but fewer than ten. A much larger clone is a single base away; this may be a read error. The rearrangement joins TRBV20-1 to TRBJ1-2; 8 bases match TRBD1. The CDR3 extends over 13 amino acids. V shed 6 bases and J 3 bases; nucleotides not matched to a gene: 6. Germline V gene data show CDR1 as DFQATT and CDR2 as SNEGSKA (reference sequence). The CDR3 is CSAGPGQDYGYTF. CDR3 in DNA: TGCAGTGCCGGGCCGGGACAGGACTATGGCTACACCTTC.

This clonotype was counted many times. The CDR3 protein is CSASTGTKSLYEQYF. The CDR3 DNA sequence: TGCAGTGCTAGTACCGGGACTAAAAGCCTCTACGAGCAGTACTTC. V usage is TRBV20-1 and J usage is TRBJ2-7, with TRBD2 matching over 7 bases. Germline CDR1 reads DFQATT; CDR2 reads SNEGSKA (reference sequence). The J segment lost 3 bases and the V segment lost 3 bases, leaving 11 bases of the junction unmatched. The CDR3 has 15 residues.

This clonotype was counted a few times. This sequence joins TRBV7-9 and TRBJ1-5, with a possible D match to TRBD1 (6 bases). Trimming stripped 1 base from V and 8 bases from J, with 15 bases between. In germline, CDR1 is SEHNR, CDR2 FQNEAQ (reference sequence). The length of the CDR3 is 15 residues. CDR3 DNA: TGTGCCAGCAGCTTAGGGGAGGGGGTGGGAAAGCCCCAGCATTTT. This translates into CASSLGEGVGKPQHF.

Of note for this clonotype: A much larger clonotype is one base distant, so this may be a read error. The chain employs TRBV6-6 and TRBJ2-7; 9 nucleotides agree with TRBD1. Germline V lookup: CDR1 MNHNY, CDR2 SVGAGI (reference sequence). The CDR3 extends over 15 amino acids. The CDR3 bases are TGTGCCAGCAGTGACTCGGACAGGGGATCTTACGAGCAGTACTTC. Protein product: CASSDSDRGSYEQYF.

About this clonotype itself: This may stem from a read error, because a much larger clone lies one nucleotide away. The chain links TRBV5-6 to TRBJ1-5; no firm D call. Trimming cost V 4 bases and J 5 bases, with 13 bases left between them. There are 14 residues in the CDR3. Per the germline V gene, CDR1 is SGHDT and CDR2 is YYEEEE. Written as DNA, the CDR3 is TGTGCCAGCAGCGCTGGGCCGGAAGATCAGCCCCAGCATTTT. Amino acid sequence: CASSAGPEDQPQHF.

This clonotype has a count of ten or more. The gene calls are TRBV20-1 and TRBJ2-1; 12 bases fit TRBD2. CDR3 length equals 14 residues. Trimming cost V 4 bases and J 9 bases; bases outside gene matches: 7. Germline V gives CDR1 DFQATT, CDR2 SNEGSKA (reference sequence). The DNA of the CDR3 is TGCAGTGCTACGGGACTAGCGGGTGTCGGTGAGCAGTTCTTC. Translating it yields CSATGLAGVGEQFF.

Note on this clonotype: This may arise from a read error, as a much more abundant clone is one base away. The J gene is TRBJ2-1, the V gene TRBV11-3; 9 positions match TRBD1. The CDR3 length is 16 residues. Germline CDR1 reads SGHNT; CDR2 reads YENEEA. With V trimmed by 4 bases and J by 12 bases, 16 bases remained unmatched. CDR3 sequence reads: CASSSQGQGRLGGQFF. DNA of the CDR3: TGTGCCAGCAGCTCACAGGGACAGGGTCGTTTGGGTGGGCAGTTCTTC.

This clonotype was seen only once. This may stem from a read error, because a much larger clone lies one nucleotide away. The V and J genes are TRBV20-1 and TRBJ1-5, with 8 bases aligning to TRBD1. This CDR3 region has 12 residues. The germline V gene encodes CDR1 DFQATT and CDR2 SNEGSKA (reference sequence). The CDR3 spells CNAGTGGQPQHF. CDR3 sequence (DNA): TGCAATGCCGGGACAGGTGGCCAGCCCCAGCATTTT.